This passage covers 7 T cell receptor beta chains from one sample sequenced in a study of blood T cells in healthy people across ages. A second about 7 to 11 cycle PCR used barcoded and J-beta primers. Each CDR3 protein is one row after TCRdb ran MiXCR on the 5' RACE reads. The sample holds more than 1,400,000 distinct CDR3 sequences, around 42% seen once. Sequenced sample: blood. Receptors originate from a young woman in good health.

CDR3 in DNA: TGTGTAAGCCGGGACAGATCTTATAGCAATCAGCCCCAGCATTTT. It yields the protein CVSRDRSYSNQPQHF. The rearrangement uses TRBV2 and TRBJ1-5; the match to TRBD1 covers 7 bases. CDR1 SNHLY and CDR2 FYNNEI come from the germline V gene. The CDR3 has 15 residues.

This clonotype was observed a handful of times. This sequence joins TRBV7-8 and TRBJ2-1, with D tentatively TRBD2 (6 bases). The germline V gene has CDR1 SGHVS and CDR2 FQNEAQ. Trimming left V 7 bases short and J 5 bases short, with 15 bases between. The CDR3 is 14 residues long. CDR3 DNA: TGTGCCAGCACCGCGGGACCCCCGAACAATGAGCAGTTCTTC. It codes for CASTAGPPNNEQFF.

This clonotype occurred a few times. The chain recombines TRBV5-1 with TRBJ2-4, with D perhaps TRBD2 (5 bases). The assigned J gene may be wrong: the sequence end matches TRBJ2-7 better. Germline assignment: CDR1 SGHRS and CDR2 YFSETQ. CDR3 length: 15 residues. CDR3 protein: CASSLVGGTESEQYF. The CDR3 DNA is TGCGCCAGCAGCTTGGTTGGAGGTACTGAGAGCGAGCAGTACTTC.

The chain carries TRBV7-9 and TRBJ2-1, with TRBD2 identical over 8 bases. Looked up from germline, CDR1 is SEHNR and CDR2 is FQNEAQ (reference sequence). This CDR3 has 12 residues. The junction had 4 bases not matched to a gene; V was cut back by 6 bases and J by 9 bases. This CDR3 is CASRSGGGEQFF. The CDR3 DNA is TGTGCCAGCAGGTCCGGGGGGGGTGAGCAGTTCTTC.

The CDR3 region has the DNA TGTGCCAGCAGCCAACAGACTAGCGGGGCAAATACGCAGTATTTT. Protein product: CASSQQTSGANTQYF. This sequence joins TRBV7-2 and TRBJ2-3, with 11 positions matching TRBD2. Trimming at V came to 5 bases and at J to 7 bases, leaving 8 bases not matched to a gene. In germline, CDR1 is SGHTA, CDR2 FQGNSA. This CDR3 has 15 amino acids.

The chain combines TRBV5-6 with TRBJ2-4; maybe TRBD1 (7 bases). V was trimmed by 0 bases and J by 8 bases, leaving 15 bases between them. There are 15 residues in the CDR3. Germline CDR1 and CDR2: SGHDT and YYEEEE. CDR3 loop: CASSLGQGLLHIQYF. The CDR3 bases are TGTGCCAGCAGCTTGGGACAGGGACTCCTGCACATTCAGTACTTC.

This clonotype has a single count. This chain joins TRBV10-3 and TRBJ2-2; 7 positions match TRBD2. Germline lookup yields CDR1 ENHRY and CDR2 SYGVKD. With 4 bases clipped from V and 0 bases from J, the junction kept 5 bases outside the gene matches. The CDR3 has 16 amino acids. CDR3 sequence (DNA): TGTGCCATCAGTGCAAGCGGGGCTACGAACACCGGGGAGCTGTTTTTT. Translation: CAISASGATNTGELFF.